This TCR beta chain was captured in a study of beta chain features in type 1 diabetes. Findings of the study overall: Patients with Type 1 diabetes showed moderately but significantly shorter TCRB CDR3s in all four CD4+ subsets. In patients and controls equally, PCR might favor templates that are shorter.

As to this clone: The antigen is unknown.

As every portion of the isolated RNA was reverse transcribed, the sequencing read expressed TCRB transcripts. Deep immunoSEQ sequencing covered naive, central memory and regulatory T cell samples. TCRdb's copy holds only in-frame clones and misses some; the assay was immunoSEQ multiplex PCR. Here the sample spans more than 100,000 clones, 7.5% to 9.5% being singletons. The CDR3 totals 12 residues. Trimming shortened V by 4 bases and J by 4 bases, and 7 bases separated the two germline ends. Per the germline V gene, CDR1 is MNHEY and CDR2 is SVGAGI. The gene calls are TRBV6-5 and TRBJ1-2; D is undetermined. Specimen: central memory CD4+ T cells from blood. This sequence originates from a young man with type 1 diabetes. CDR3 nucleotides: TGTGCCAGCAGTTTCGGTTTCTATGGCTACACCTTC. Translated, it gives CASSFGFYGYTF.